The 3 T cell receptor beta chains listed next were all sequenced from one sample in a study of cytomegalovirus exposure and HLA in healthy donors. The primer mix had 60 Vbeta and 13 Jbeta primers. Profiling relied on immunoSEQ multiplex PCR, and the TCRdb table lists in-frame clones only, not all of them. This sample carries approximately 190,000 clones, with about 6.5% going to the ten biggest clones. Source material: PBMCs. Receptors were obtained from a man aged 25-45 years in good health and CMV-seronegative.

The V call is TRBV7-9, the J call TRBJ1-1; D is unclear. CDR3 length equals 13 residues. CDR1 and CDR2 (germline): SEHNR, FQNEAQ (reference sequence). V lost 5 bases, J lost 2 bases, and 9 bases lay in between. The CDR3: CASSPLSNTEAFF. In DNA form, the CDR3 reads TGTGCCAGCAGCCCCCTTAGTAACACTGAAGCTTTCTTT.

This CDR3 is CASSPQDYGYTF. As DNA, the CDR3 is TGTGCCAGCAGCCCGCAGGATTATGGCTACACCTTC. The gene calls are TRBV14 and TRBJ1-2; D not certain. Germline CDR1 and CDR2: SGHDN and FVKESK. This CDR3 has 12 amino acids. V was cut by 4 bases and J by 5 bases, with 8 bases left in between.

This sequence joins TRBV6-1 and TRBJ1-2; the match to TRBD1 covers 8 bases. Germline-derived CDR1 and CDR2 are MNHNS and SASEGT. This CDR3 comprises 14 residues. V trimming: 7 bases; J trimming: 2 bases; junction bases outside the gene matches: 6. The CDR3 nucleotides are TGTGCCAGCACTTGGACAGGGCGGAACTATGGCTACACCTTC. It encodes CASTWTGRNYGYTF.